This T cell receptor beta chain was recovered during a study of T cell responses to AZD1222 COVID-19 vaccine. The method was immunoSEQ multiplex PCR; TCRdb's version includes in-frame clones alone and lacks a portion of them. The table lists approximately 100,000 clones, around 87% of them singletons, with roughly 10% in the top ten. Trimming removed 7 bases at V and 0 bases at J, with 12 bases between. The CDR3 has 14 residues. Per the germline V gene, CDR1 is SNHLY and CDR2 is FYNNEI. The chain joins TRBV2 to TRBJ1-1; D gene ambiguous. This clonotype was obtained from an adult who received the AZD1222 COVID-19 vaccine. Specimen: peripheral blood, collected 28 days after the second AZD1222 dose. The CDR3 here is CASTPGIMNTEAFF. As DNA, the CDR3 is TGTGCCAGCACTCCTGGAATCATGAACACTGAAGCTTTCTTT.